This T cell receptor (beta chain) was observed in a study of T cell responses to AZD1222 COVID-19 vaccine. Method: immunoSEQ multiplex PCR; TCRdb's copy keeps in-frame clones and lacks some. The sample includes some 100,000 clones, 87% of them seen just once. The length of the CDR3 is 14 residues. Per germline, CDR1 SQVTM and CDR2 ANQGSEA. Trimming stripped 3 bases from V and 12 bases from J, with 23 bases between. The TCR comes from an adult in good health. V is TRBV29-1 and J is TRBJ1-2, with TRBD1 as a possible D gene (5 bases). Sequencing was performed on peripheral blood, taken on day 0 of AZD1222 vaccination. The CDR3 protein is CSVDSQGRQKPNTF. The CDR3 DNA reads TGCAGCGTTGACAGTCAGGGCCGACAAAAACCCAACACCTTC.